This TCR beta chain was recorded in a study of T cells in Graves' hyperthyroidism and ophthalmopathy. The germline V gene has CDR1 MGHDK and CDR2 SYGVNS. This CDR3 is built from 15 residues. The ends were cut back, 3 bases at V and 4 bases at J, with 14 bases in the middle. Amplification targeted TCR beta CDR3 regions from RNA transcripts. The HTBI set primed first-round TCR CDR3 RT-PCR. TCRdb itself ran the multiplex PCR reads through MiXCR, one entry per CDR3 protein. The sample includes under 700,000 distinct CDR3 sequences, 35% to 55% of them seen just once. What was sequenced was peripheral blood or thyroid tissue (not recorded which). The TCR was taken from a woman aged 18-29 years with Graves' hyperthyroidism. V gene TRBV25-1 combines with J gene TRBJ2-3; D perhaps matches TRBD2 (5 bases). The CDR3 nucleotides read TGTGCCAGCAGTGAGAGGCGGAAGGGAGCAGATACGCAGTATTTT. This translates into CASSERRKGADTQYF.